Each of the 9 T cell receptor beta chains below was sequenced from the same sample in a study of T-cell memory formation after mild COVID-19. TCRdb re-called the 5' RACE reads with MiXCR, one entry per CDR3 protein. The table lists roughly 500,000 distinct CDR3 sequences, roughly 21% of them singletons. The sample was PBMCs or a T cell subset sorted from them (not recorded which). These receptors all come from an adult woman who had mild COVID-19 (a few samples of this study predate the infection). Cell type and time point are not known.

This clonotype was detected only a few times. The chain combines TRBV6-8 with TRBJ2-3; D not resolved. The CDR3 consists of 13 residues. V was cut by 6 bases and J by 4 bases, with 11 bases left in between. CDR1 MNHGY and CDR2 SAAAGT come from the germline V gene. As DNA, the CDR3 is TGTGCCAGCAGCCATCTGGTAGCAGATACGCAGTATTTT. Residues: CASSHLVADTQYF.

This clonotype was detected a few times. Here the CDR3 reads CASSVGRGASGTDTQYF. As DNA, the CDR3 is TGTGCCAGCAGCGTAGGACGGGGGGCATCCGGCACAGATACGCAGTATTTT. The genes are TRBV9 and TRBJ2-3; perhaps TRBD2 as D (7 bases). CDR1 SGDLS and CDR2 YYNGEE come from the germline V gene. Between the trimmed V and J ends, which lost 0 bases and 1 base, there was a span of 15 bases. This CDR3 is 17 amino acids long.

Many counts were recorded for this clonotype. The chain combines TRBV6-1 with TRBJ2-5; D gene uncertain. CDR3 length: 14 amino acids. Trimming took off 5 bases at V and 3 bases at J, with 13 bases between the two ends. The germline V gene has CDR1 MNHNS and CDR2 SASEGT. CDR3 region: CASSRAIGKETQYF. The CDR3 bases are TGTGCCAGCAGTAGAGCTATCGGCAAAGAGACCCAGTACTTC.

The chain employs TRBV7-9 and TRBJ2-5; 7 bases align to TRBD2. V lost 4 bases to trimming and J lost 6 bases; unmatched junction nucleotides: 8. Germline values: CDR1 SEHNR, CDR2 FQNEAQ (reference sequence). The length of the CDR3 is 14 residues. The CDR3 coding sequence is TGTGCCAGCAGCTCCGGACTAGGGGAAAAGACCCAGTACTTC. Amino acid sequence: CASSSGLGEKTQYF.

This clonotype has just a few counts. The chain is built from TRBV5-6 and TRBJ2-4, with D perhaps matching TRBD1 (5 bases). In germline, CDR1 is SGHDT, CDR2 YYEEEE. CDR3 size: 14 residues. The V gene lost 2 bases and the J gene lost 2 bases, with 8 bases spanning the gap. The CDR3 here is CASSFQGSKNIQYF. The DNA of the CDR3 is TGTGCCAGCAGCTTCCAGGGTTCCAAAAACATTCAGTACTTC. The full variable domain, completed using reference TRBV5-6 and TRBJ2-4, is DAGVTQSPTHLIKTRGQQVTLRCSPKSGHDTVSWYQQALGQGPQFIFQYYEEEERQRGNFPDRFSGHQFPNYSSELNVNALLLGDSALYLCASSFQGSKNIQYFGAGTRLSVL.

This clonotype came up a few times. The rearrangement uses TRBV4-3 and TRBJ2-1; TRBD2 aligns across 8 bases. Unmatched junction bases numbered 13, after V lost 4 bases and J lost 2 bases. The germline V gene encodes CDR1 LGHNA and CDR2 YSLEER. This CDR3 has 18 residues. The CDR3 region has the DNA TGCGCCAGCAGCCCAGCCGGAAGCGGGAGAGGCGCCTACAATGAGCAGTTCTTC. Its protein is CASSPAGSGRGAYNEQFF.

The chain carries TRBV13 and TRBJ2-4; no clear D gene. Germline V gene sequence: CDR1 PRHDT, CDR2 FYEKMQ (reference sequence). The CDR3 contains 13 residues. The V end was cut by 1 base, the J end by 5 bases, with 6 bases between. The CDR3 loop reads CASSLELENIQYF. Here the CDR3 DNA reads TGTGCCAGCAGCTTAGAACTTGAAAACATTCAGTACTTC.

This clonotype was seen only a few times. The chain carries TRBV12-3 or TRBV12-4 and TRBJ1-5; D gene unclear. The CDR3 is made up of 17 amino acids. V was trimmed by 3 bases and J by 1 base, leaving 16 bases between them. For the CDR3, the DNA is TGTGCCAGCAGTTTGGGCGTGGGGAAGTTAAGCAATCAGCCCCAGCATTTT. Translated: CASSLGVGKLSNQPQHF.

The CDR3 spells CASSQVRQGGFTTNEKLFF. DNA of the CDR3: TGCGCCAGCAGCCAAGTTAGACAGGGTGGTTTCACAACTAATGAAAAACTGTTTTTT. The chain carries TRBV4-3 and TRBJ1-4; 7 bases are shared with TRBD1. Germline CDR1 reads LGHNA; CDR2 reads YSLEER. J was trimmed by 0 bases and V by 1 base; bases with no gene match: 11. This CDR3 is 19 amino acids long.